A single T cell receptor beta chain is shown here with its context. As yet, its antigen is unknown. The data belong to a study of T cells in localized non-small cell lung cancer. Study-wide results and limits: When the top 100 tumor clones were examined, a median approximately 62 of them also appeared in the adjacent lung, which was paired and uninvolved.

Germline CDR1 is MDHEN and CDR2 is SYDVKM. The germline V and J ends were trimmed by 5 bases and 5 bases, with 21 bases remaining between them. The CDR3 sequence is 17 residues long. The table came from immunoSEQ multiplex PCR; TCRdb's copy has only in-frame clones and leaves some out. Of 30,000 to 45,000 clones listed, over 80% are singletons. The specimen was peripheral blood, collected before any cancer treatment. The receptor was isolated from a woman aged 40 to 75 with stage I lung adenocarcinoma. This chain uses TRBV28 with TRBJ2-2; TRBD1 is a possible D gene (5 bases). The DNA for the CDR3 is TGTGCCAGCAGTACTCATGTTTGGGGCCTACAGACCGGGGAGCTGTTTTTT. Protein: CASSTHVWGLQTGELFF.